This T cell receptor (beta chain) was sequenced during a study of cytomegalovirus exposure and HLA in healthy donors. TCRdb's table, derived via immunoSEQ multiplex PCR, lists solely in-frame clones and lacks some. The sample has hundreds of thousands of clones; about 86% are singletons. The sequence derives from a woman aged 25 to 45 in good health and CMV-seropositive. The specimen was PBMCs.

The CDR3 nucleotides read TGTGCCAGCTCCCCTAGCGGGGGCAACAATGAGCAGTTCTTC. Its translation is CASSPSGGNNEQFF. The chain joins TRBV9 to TRBJ2-1; 10 bases are a match to TRBD2. CDR1 and CDR2 from the germline V gene are SGDLS and YYNGEE. The J segment lost 5 bases and the V segment lost 7 bases, leaving 6 bases of the junction unmatched. This CDR3 is built from 14 residues.